The 28 T cell receptor beta chains presented below share a single source sample, sequenced in a study of blood T cell repertoires in COVID-19. TCRdb keeps only in-frame clones here, not all; method: immunoSEQ multiplex PCR. Among over 45,000 clones listed, about 91% were seen once. Sequencing was carried out using peripheral blood. The receptors here all came from a woman between 55 and 75 years old with COVID-19, enrolled during active disease.

The gene calls are TRBV21-1 and TRBJ2-1; the table's D call, TRBD2, was not checked against the DNA. TRBV21-1 is recorded as a pseudogene. This CDR3 region has 16 residues. This CDR3 is CASRGAGDETYNEQFF. The CDR3 coding sequence is TGTGCCAGCAGGGGGGCGGGAGATGAGACCTACAATGAGCAGTTCTTC.

This clone was seen a handful of times. This chain connects TRBV19 to TRBJ1-1; TRBD1 might be the D (6 bases). This CDR3 has 16 residues. V was clipped by 5 bases and J by 2 bases, with 18 bases between them. Germline loops: CDR1 LNHDA, CDR2 SQIVND (reference sequence). CDR3 residues: CASSSWAQGFNTEAFF. As DNA, the CDR3 is TGTGCCAGTAGTTCCTGGGCACAGGGCTTCAACACTGAAGCTTTCTTT.

The J gene is TRBJ1-1, the V gene TRBV19; TRBD1 agrees at 7 bases. The CDR3 is 15 residues long. Germline-derived CDR1 and CDR2 are LNHDA and SQIVND (reference sequence). V lost 9 bases to trimming and J lost 6 bases; unmatched junction nucleotides: 16. The CDR3 region has the DNA TGTGCCAGCTCGGGACAGACTGCTGGATCCGCTGAAGCTTTCTTT. Amino acids: CASSGQTAGSAEAFF.

V gene TRBV5-1 combines with J gene TRBJ2-2; TRBD1 is a possible D gene (6 bases). Trimming pared 0 bases from V and 1 base from J, leaving 10 bases between. CDR3 length equals 16 residues. CDR1 SGHRS and CDR2 YFSETQ come from the germline V gene. The CDR3 DNA follows: TGCGCCAGCAGCTTGGCGGGACAACTGAACACCGGGGAGCTGTTTTTT. It specifies CASSLAGQLNTGELFF.

The chain employs TRBV12-5 and TRBJ2-1; 7 nucleotides agree with TRBD2. This CDR3 spans 14 amino acids. Germline V gene sequence: CDR1 LGHNT, CDR2 FRNRAP. Trimming removed 3 bases from V and 4 bases from J; junction bases left unmatched: 3. The CDR3 DNA is TGTGCTAGTGGTTTAAAGCGGGAATACAATGAGCAGTTCTTC. Amino acids: CASGLKREYNEQFF.

The chain couples TRBV6-5 to TRBJ1-4; unclear D gene. The V and J ends lost 7 bases and 4 bases respectively, with 16 bases between them. This CDR3 has 15 amino acids. Looked up from germline, CDR1 is MNHEY and CDR2 is SVGAGI. The CDR3 DNA reads TGTGCCAGCACCTCCTCAAACGGTTATAATGAAAAACTGTTTTTT. This translates into CASTSSNGYNEKLFF.

The chain combines TRBV6-5 with TRBJ1-2; D might be TRBD1 (6 bases). The germline gives CDR1 MNHEY, CDR2 SVGAGI. The CDR3 extends over 14 amino acids. Trimming took off 6 bases at V and 8 bases at J, with 19 bases between the two ends. CDR3 DNA sequence: TGTGCCAGCAGCCACTCGGAACAGGGCTCCGGCTACACCTTC. Its translation is CASSHSEQGSGYTF.

V and J are TRBV30 and TRBJ2-1, with D tentatively TRBD1 (6 bases). This CDR3 contains 15 residues. The germline V and J ends were trimmed by 3 bases and 3 bases, with 15 bases remaining between them. Germline CDR1 is GTSNPN and CDR2 is SVGIG (reference sequence). The CDR3 DNA is TGTGCCTGGAGAATGTCTGGGGGCTTCTACAATGAGCAGTTCTTC. Its protein is CAWRMSGGFYNEQFF. Drawing the rest from reference TRBV30 and TRBJ2-1, the complete variable domain is SQTIHQWPATLVQPVGSPLSLECTVEGTSNPNLYWYRQAAGRGLQLLFYSVGIGQISSEVPQNLSASRPQDRQFILSSKKLLLSDSGFYLCAWRMSGGFYNEQFFGPGTRLTVL.

V is TRBV7-9 and J is TRBJ1-1; the D is unclear. The CDR3 consists of 15 residues. Between the trimmed V and J ends, which lost 1 base and 1 base, there was a span of 10 bases. Germline CDR1 reads SEHNR; CDR2 reads FQNEAQ (reference sequence). The CDR3 DNA reads as TGTGCCAGCAGCTTAGATTCGGTAAGGAACACTGAAGCTTTCTTT. Translation: CASSLDSVRNTEAFF.

The chain has TRBV6-5 and TRBJ1-2; no clear D. The CDR3 is 14 residues long. In germline, CDR1 is MNHEY, CDR2 SVGAGI. Trimming took off 6 bases at V and 0 bases at J, with 11 bases between the two ends. Written as DNA, the CDR3 is TGTGCCAGCAGCCGAGAGTACGCTAACTATGGCTACACCTTC. This gives the protein CASSREYANYGYTF.

The chain combines TRBV7-9 with TRBJ1-1, with 8 bases identical to TRBD1. Losses at the gene ends were 10 bases for V and 6 bases for J; bases not matched to a gene: 7. Germline CDR1 SEHNR, CDR2 FQNEAQ (reference sequence). The CDR3 is 12 amino acids. The CDR3 spells CATTGGGAEAFF. In DNA, the CDR3 is TGTGCCACCACAGGGGGAGGGGCTGAAGCTTTCTTT. Based on the CDR3 plus reference TRBV7-9 and TRBJ1-1, the full variable domain is DTGVSQNPRHKITKRGQNVTFRCDPISEHNRLYWYRQTLGQGPEFLTYFQNEAQLEKSRLLSDRFSAERPKGSFSTLEIQRTEQGDSAMYLCATTGGGAEAFFGQGTRLTVV.

J is TRBJ2-7 and V is TRBV5-1, with D unresolved. There are 14 residues in the CDR3. The germline V gene has CDR1 SGHRS and CDR2 YFSETQ. Deletions cut 1 base from V and 1 base from J, with 9 bases between. CDR3 region: CASSLFTDSYEQYF. Written as DNA, the CDR3 is TGCGCCAGCAGCTTGTTTACAGATTCCTACGAGCAGTACTTC. Variable domain in full (rest from reference TRBV5-1 and TRBJ2-7): KAGVTQTPRYLIKTRGQQVTLSCSPISGHRSVSWYQQTPGQGLQFLFEYFSETQRNKGNFPGRFSGRQFSNSRSEMNVSTLELGDSALYLCASSLFTDSYEQYFGPGTRLTVT.

The chain has TRBV4-1 and TRBJ2-5; 7 bases line up with TRBD2. V shed 3 bases, J shed 5 bases, and the junction held 9 bases outside the gene matches. Germline values: CDR1 MGHRA, CDR2 YSYEKL. The CDR3 runs 15 residues. The CDR3 nucleotides are TGCGCCAGCAGCCAGGAAGGGAGGGTTGGGGAGACCCAGTACTTC. Its protein is CASSQEGRVGETQYF.

V usage is TRBV6-5 and J usage is TRBJ1-5; D is undetermined. CDR1 and CDR2 from the germline V gene are MNHEY and SVGAGI. The V and J ends lost 6 bases and 6 bases respectively, with 12 bases between them. This CDR3 has 13 amino acids. CDR3 region: CASSIQRAQPQHF. The CDR3 DNA reads TGTGCCAGCAGCATACAGAGGGCTCAGCCCCAGCATTTT.

V usage is TRBV10-3 and J usage is TRBJ1-6; D not resolved. Germline V CDR1 and CDR2: ENHRY, SYGVKD. The CDR3 length is 12 residues. The V end was cut by 2 bases, the J end by 9 bases, with 5 bases between. The CDR3 sequence is CAISEEGSPLHF. The CDR3 region has the DNA TGTGCCATCAGTGAGGAGGGTTCACCCCTCCACTTT.

The rearrangement links TRBV7-9 to TRBJ1-2; D unresolved. The CDR3 sequence is 13 residues long. The V end lost 1 base, the J end lost 10 bases, and 13 bases lay between the germline ends. Germline V gene data show CDR1 as SEHNR and CDR2 as FQNEAQ (reference sequence). The CDR3 is CASSLDGLIDYTF. The CDR3 bases are TGTGCCAGCAGCTTAGACGGACTTATCGACTACACCTTC.

The chain joins TRBV4-2 to TRBJ1-2, with D hard to call. V gave up 3 bases and J gave up 2 bases, with 4 bases separating them. This CDR3 has 12 residues. Germline V gives CDR1 LGHNA, CDR2 YNFKEQ. CDR3 loop: CASSQRNYGYTF. CDR3 bases: TGTGCCAGCAGCCAGCGGAACTATGGCTACACCTTC.

The rearrangement links TRBV23-1 to TRBJ2-7, with a tentative D call TRBD2 (6 bases). TRBV23-1 falls under the ORF class, with uncertain function. With 2 bases removed from V and 2 bases from J, the gap between germline ends came to 10 bases. The CDR3 has 14 amino acids. In DNA form, the CDR3 reads TGCGCCAGCAGTCAACCGGGGGAACCCTACGAGCAGTACTTC. The encoded protein is CASSQPGEPYEQYF.

Only one count was recorded for this clone. The V gene is TRBV10-3, the J gene TRBJ1-4; TRBD1 agrees at 8 bases. Germline values: CDR1 ENHRY, CDR2 SYGVKD. The V segment lost 11 bases and the J segment 7 bases; nucleotides outside the gene matches: 3. This CDR3 is built from 11 residues. The CDR3 loop is CAAQGGEKLFF. The CDR3 coding sequence is TGTGCCGCACAGGGGGGTGAAAAACTGTTTTTT.

This clone has more than one count but fewer than ten. V gene TRBV28 combines with J gene TRBJ1-4; 9 bases align to TRBD1. Germline CDR1 reads MDHEN; CDR2 reads SYDVKM. Trimming removed 10 bases from V and 7 bases from J; junction bases left unmatched: 19. The CDR3 contains 17 residues. CDR3 nucleotides: TGTGCCACCTCTTTTCCCCTGGTGGGGACAGGGAGTGAAAAACTGTTTTTT. This sequence encodes CATSFPLVGTGSEKLFF.

The chain links TRBV9 to TRBJ2-5, with TRBD1 matching 8 bases. V dropped 2 bases and J dropped 0; count of bases not matched to a gene: 3. The CDR3 spans 15 residues. Per the germline V gene, CDR1 is SGDLS and CDR2 is YYNGEE. In nucleotides, the CDR3 is TGTGCCAGCAGCGTCCGACAGGGGTACCAAGAGACCCAGTACTTC. This codes for CASSVRQGYQETQYF.

The chain joins TRBV12-3 or TRBV12-4 to TRBJ2-7, with a tentative D call TRBD2 (5 bases). V lost 4 bases and J 9 bases, leaving 16 bases between the germline ends. The CDR3 contains 13 residues. The CDR3 DNA follows: TGTGCCAGCAGTTCCTCCGGGGTGCCAGGGCAGTACTTC. This codes for CASSSSGVPGQYF.

The chain couples TRBV9 to TRBJ1-2, with 12 positions matching TRBD1. In germline, CDR1 is SGDLS, CDR2 YYNGEE. V dropped 0 bases and J dropped 3; count of bases not matched to a gene: 6. The CDR3 runs to 17 residues. CDR3 residues: CASSVGDRGRRDYGYTF. The CDR3 DNA reads as TGTGCCAGCAGCGTAGGGGACAGGGGGCGAAGGGACTATGGCTACACCTTC.

The genes are TRBV6-2 or TRBV6-3 and TRBJ2-7; tentative D call: TRBD1 (6 bases). Germline CDR1 and CDR2: MNHEY and SVGEGT. The CDR3 spans 14 residues. The germline V and J ends were trimmed by 5 bases and 4 bases, with 15 bases remaining between them. The CDR3 DNA is TGTGCCAGCAGTAGCTACAGGGAGCGGTACGAGCAGTACTTC. Its translation is CASSSYRERYEQYF.

V is TRBV7-9 and J is TRBJ2-2, with D perhaps matching TRBD1 (6 bases). Looked up from germline, CDR1 is SEHNR and CDR2 is FQNEAQ (reference sequence). CDR3 length: 13 amino acids. The ends were cut back, 6 bases at V and 4 bases at J, with 9 bases in the middle. The CDR3 loop reads CASRQGPTGELFF. The CDR3 DNA sequence: TGTGCCAGCAGACAGGGACCCACCGGGGAGCTGTTTTTT.

The rearrangement links TRBV7-8 to TRBJ2-2; 8 nucleotides line up with TRBD1. Germline CDR1 and CDR2: SGHVS and FQNEAQ. The CDR3 loop spans 15 amino acids. J was trimmed by 6 bases and V by 4 bases; bases with no gene match: 7. CDR3 bases: TGTGCCAGCAGCTCCGGACAGGGAAGGGCCGGGGAGCTGTTTTTT. Protein sequence: CASSSGQGRAGELFF.

This chain connects TRBV6-1 to TRBJ1-5; D call uncertain. CDR1 and CDR2 (germline): MNHNS, SASEGT. V was pared by 3 bases and J by 3 bases, with 9 bases between. This CDR3 has 14 amino acids. Here the CDR3 DNA reads TGTGCCAGCAGTGACCCGAGCCTCAATCAGCCCCAGCATTTT. Residues: CASSDPSLNQPQHF.

The chain recombines TRBV18 with TRBJ1-1; 10 nucleotides agree with TRBD1. Germline assignment: CDR1 KGHSH and CDR2 LQKENI. The J segment lost 5 bases and the V segment lost 2 bases, leaving 5 bases of the junction unmatched. The CDR3 sequence is 15 residues long. This CDR3 is CASSPTGTGETEAFF. As DNA, the CDR3 is TGTGCCAGCTCACCAACCGGGACAGGGGAAACTGAAGCTTTCTTT.